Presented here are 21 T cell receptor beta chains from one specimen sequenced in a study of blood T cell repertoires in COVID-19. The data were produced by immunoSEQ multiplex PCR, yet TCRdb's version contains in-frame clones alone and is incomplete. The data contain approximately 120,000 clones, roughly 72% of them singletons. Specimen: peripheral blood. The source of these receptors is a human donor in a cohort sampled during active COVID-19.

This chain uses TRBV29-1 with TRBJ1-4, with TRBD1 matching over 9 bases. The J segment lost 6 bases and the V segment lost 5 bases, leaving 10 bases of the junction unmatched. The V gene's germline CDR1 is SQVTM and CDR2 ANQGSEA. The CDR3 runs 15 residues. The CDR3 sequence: CSVKGDRAGDEKLFF. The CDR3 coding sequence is TGCAGCGTTAAAGGGGACAGGGCTGGGGATGAAAAACTGTTTTTT.

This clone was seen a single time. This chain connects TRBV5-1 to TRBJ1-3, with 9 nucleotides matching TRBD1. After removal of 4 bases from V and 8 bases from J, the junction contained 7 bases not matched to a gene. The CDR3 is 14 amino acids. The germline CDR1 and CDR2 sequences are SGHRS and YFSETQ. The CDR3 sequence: CASSITGGRDTIYF. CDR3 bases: TGCGCCAGCAGCATAACAGGGGGCAGGGACACCATATATTTT.

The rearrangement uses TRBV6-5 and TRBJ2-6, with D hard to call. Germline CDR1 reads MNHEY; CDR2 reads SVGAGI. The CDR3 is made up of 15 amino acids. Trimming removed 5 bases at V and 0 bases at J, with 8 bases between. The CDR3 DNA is TGTGCCAGCAGTACCCTAAGCTCTGGGGCCAACGTCCTGACTTTC. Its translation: CASSTLSSGANVLTF.

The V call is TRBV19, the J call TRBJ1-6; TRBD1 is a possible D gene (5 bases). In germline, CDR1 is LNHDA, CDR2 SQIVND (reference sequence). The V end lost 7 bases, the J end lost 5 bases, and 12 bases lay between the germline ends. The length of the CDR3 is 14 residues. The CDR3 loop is CASNYRQHNSPLHF. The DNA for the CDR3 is TGTGCCAGTAACTATAGACAGCATAATTCACCCCTCCACTTT.

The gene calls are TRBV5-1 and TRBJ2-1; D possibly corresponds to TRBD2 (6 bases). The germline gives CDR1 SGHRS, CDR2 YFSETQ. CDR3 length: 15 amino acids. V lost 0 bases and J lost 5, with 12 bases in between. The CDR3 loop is CASSLGGRRDNEQFF. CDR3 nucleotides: TGCGCCAGCAGCTTGGGTGGACGGAGGGACAATGAGCAGTTCTTC.

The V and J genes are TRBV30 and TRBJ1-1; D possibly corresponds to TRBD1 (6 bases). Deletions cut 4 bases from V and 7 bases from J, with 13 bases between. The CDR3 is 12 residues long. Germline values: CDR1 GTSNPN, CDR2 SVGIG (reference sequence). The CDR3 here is CAWNPTGLEAFF. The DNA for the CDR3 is TGTGCCTGGAACCCGACAGGACTTGAAGCTTTCTTT.

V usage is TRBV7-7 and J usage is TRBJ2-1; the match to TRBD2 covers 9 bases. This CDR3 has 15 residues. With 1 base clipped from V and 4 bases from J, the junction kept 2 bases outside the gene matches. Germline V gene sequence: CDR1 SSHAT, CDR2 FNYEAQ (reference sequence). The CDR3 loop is CASSLDLAGYNEQFF. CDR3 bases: TGTGCCAGCAGCTTAGACCTAGCGGGGTACAATGAGCAGTTCTTC.

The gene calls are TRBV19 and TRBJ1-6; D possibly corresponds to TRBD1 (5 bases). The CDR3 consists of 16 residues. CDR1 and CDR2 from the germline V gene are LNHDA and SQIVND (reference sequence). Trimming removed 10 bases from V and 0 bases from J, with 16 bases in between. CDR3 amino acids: CATRGGASSYNSPLHF. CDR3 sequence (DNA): TGTGCCACCCGGGGGGGTGCCAGCTCCTATAATTCACCCCTCCACTTT.

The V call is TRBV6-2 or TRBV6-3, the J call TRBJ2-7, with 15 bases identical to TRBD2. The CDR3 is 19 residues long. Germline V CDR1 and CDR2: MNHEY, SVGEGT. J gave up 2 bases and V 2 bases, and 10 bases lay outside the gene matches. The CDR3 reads CASSYGYPGLAGGTYEQYF. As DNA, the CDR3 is TGTGCCAGCAGTTACGGATATCCGGGACTAGCGGGGGGTACCTACGAGCAGTACTTC.

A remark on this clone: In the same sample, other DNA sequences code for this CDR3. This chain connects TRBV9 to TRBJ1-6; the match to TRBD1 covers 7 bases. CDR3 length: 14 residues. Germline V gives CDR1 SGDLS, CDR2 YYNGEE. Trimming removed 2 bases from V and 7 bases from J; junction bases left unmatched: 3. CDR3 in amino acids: CASSVGTENSPLHF. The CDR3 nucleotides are TGTGCCAGCAGCGTCGGGACAGAAAATTCACCCCTCCACTTT.

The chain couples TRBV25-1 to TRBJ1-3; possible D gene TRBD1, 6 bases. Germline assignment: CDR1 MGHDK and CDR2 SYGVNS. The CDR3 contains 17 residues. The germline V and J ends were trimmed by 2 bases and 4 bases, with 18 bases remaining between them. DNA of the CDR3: TGTGCCAGCAGTGAAGGGGGCTATGGGGGATTAGGAAACACCATATATTTT. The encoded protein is CASSEGGYGGLGNTIYF.

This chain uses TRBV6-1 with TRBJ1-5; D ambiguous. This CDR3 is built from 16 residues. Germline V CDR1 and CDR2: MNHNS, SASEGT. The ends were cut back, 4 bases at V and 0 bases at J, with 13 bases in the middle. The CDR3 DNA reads TGTGCCAGCAGTGCGTTGACGGGTTATAGCAATCAGCCCCAGCATTTT. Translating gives CASSALTGYSNQPQHF.

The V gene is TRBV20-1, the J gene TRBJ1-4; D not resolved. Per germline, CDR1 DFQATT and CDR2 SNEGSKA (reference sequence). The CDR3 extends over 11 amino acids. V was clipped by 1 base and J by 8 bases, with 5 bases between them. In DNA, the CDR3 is TGCAGTGCTAGAGTGAGAGAAAAACTGTTTTTT. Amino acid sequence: CSARVREKLFF.

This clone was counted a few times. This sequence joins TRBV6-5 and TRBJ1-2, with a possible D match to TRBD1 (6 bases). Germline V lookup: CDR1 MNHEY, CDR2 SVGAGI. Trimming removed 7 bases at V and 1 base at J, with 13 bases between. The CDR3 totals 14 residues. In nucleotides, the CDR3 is TGTGCCAGCACCCGGACAGCTCTTAACTATGGCTACACCTTC. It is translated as CASTRTALNYGYTF.

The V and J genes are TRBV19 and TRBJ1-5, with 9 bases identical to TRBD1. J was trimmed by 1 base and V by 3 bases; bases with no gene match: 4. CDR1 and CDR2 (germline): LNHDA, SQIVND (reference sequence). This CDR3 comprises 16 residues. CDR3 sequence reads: CASSITGGSSNQPQHF. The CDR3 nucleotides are TGTGCCAGTAGTATCACAGGGGGCAGCAGCAATCAGCCCCAGCATTTT.

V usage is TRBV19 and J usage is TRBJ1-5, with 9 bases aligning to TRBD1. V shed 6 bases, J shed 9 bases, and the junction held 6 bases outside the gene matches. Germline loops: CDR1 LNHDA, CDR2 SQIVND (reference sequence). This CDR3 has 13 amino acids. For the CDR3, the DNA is TGTGCCAGTAGAGGGACAGGGATCCCGCCCCAGCATTTT. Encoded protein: CASRGTGIPPQHF.

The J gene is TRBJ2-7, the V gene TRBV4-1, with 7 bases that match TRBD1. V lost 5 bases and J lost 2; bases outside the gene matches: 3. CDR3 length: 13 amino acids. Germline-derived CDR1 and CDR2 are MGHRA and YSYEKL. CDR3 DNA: TGCGCCAGCAGCTCGGGACAGCCCTACGAGCAGTACTTC. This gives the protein CASSSGQPYEQYF.

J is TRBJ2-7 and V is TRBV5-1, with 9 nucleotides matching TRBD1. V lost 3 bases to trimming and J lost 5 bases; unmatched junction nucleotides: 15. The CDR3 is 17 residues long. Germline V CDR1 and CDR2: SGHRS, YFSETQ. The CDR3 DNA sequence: TGCGCCAGCAGCTCTAACCCTACAGGGGGCAGCGGAAACGAGCAGTACTTC. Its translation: CASSSNPTGGSGNEQYF.

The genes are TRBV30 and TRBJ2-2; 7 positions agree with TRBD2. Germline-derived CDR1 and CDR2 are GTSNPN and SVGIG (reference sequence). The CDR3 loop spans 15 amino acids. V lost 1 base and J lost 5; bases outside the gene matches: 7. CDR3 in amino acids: CAWSGRRAGTGELFF. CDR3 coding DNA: TGTGCCTGGAGTGGGCGGAGAGCGGGGACCGGGGAGCTGTTTTTT.

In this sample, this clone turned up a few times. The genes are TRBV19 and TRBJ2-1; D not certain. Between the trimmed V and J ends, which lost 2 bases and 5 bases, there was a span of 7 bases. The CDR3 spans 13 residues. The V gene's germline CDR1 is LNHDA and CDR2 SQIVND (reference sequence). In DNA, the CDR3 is TGTGCCAGTAGTATACGTGAGAACAATGAGCAGTTCTTC. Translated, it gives CASSIRENNEQFF.

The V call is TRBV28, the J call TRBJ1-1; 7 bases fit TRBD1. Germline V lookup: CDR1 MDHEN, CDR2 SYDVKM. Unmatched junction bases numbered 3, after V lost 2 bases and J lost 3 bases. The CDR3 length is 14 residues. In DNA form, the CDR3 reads TGTGCCAGCAGTTTACGGGACAGTTACACTGAAGCTTTCTTT. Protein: CASSLRDSYTEAFF.